The 23 T cell receptor beta chains given below trace back to one sample, sequenced in a study of blood T cell repertoires in COVID-19. The protocol was immunoSEQ multiplex PCR, while the TCRdb copy is restricted to in-frame clones and leaves out a portion. This sample has around 250,000 clones, with 89% found just once. The source material was peripheral blood. These receptors were collected from a woman in her thirties or forties who had recovered from COVID-19.

CDR3 residues: CASSRAGTDYGYTF. Written as DNA, the CDR3 is TGTGCCAGTAGTAGGGCAGGGACAGACTATGGCTACACCTTC. This sequence joins TRBV19 and TRBJ1-2; 7 bases match TRBD1. The CDR3 extends over 14 amino acids. V trimming: 4 bases; J trimming: 3 bases; junction bases outside the gene matches: 5. CDR1 is LNHDA and CDR2 is SQIVND in the germline V gene (reference sequence).

The V and J genes are TRBV11-3 and TRBJ1-1; D unclear. The CDR3 is made up of 15 amino acids. The germline gives CDR1 SGHNT, CDR2 YENEEA. The V end lost 5 bases, the J end lost 3 bases, and 16 bases lay between the germline ends. The CDR3 DNA sequence: TGTGCCAGCAGCGACAAGTGGGGAGGCGACACTGAAGCTTTCTTT. Protein: CASSDKWGGDTEAFF.

In DNA form, the CDR3 reads TGTGCCATCAAATCAGCGGAGTCCTACGAGCAGTACTTC. This gives the protein CAIKSAESYEQYF. The J gene is TRBJ2-7, the V gene TRBV6-5; D perhaps matches TRBD2 (5 bases). Per the germline V gene, CDR1 is MNHEY and CDR2 is SVGAGI. The CDR3 spans 13 residues. V was cut by 10 bases and J by 1 base, with 14 bases left in between.

V and J are TRBV2 and TRBJ2-7; perhaps TRBD1 as D (5 bases). The CDR3 runs to 15 residues. Germline CDR1 SNHLY, CDR2 FYNNEI. Trimming took off 6 bases at V and 2 bases at J, with 17 bases between the two ends. Here the CDR3 DNA reads TGTGCCAGCAGAGGGGTGGGCTCTGCCGCCTACGAGCAGTACTTC. Residues: CASRGVGSAAYEQYF.

The chain uses TRBV10-3 and TRBJ2-2; 10 bases fit TRBD2. The CDR3 is 16 amino acids. The germline V gene encodes CDR1 ENHRY and CDR2 SYGVKD. With V trimmed by 9 bases and J by 0 bases, 7 bases remained unmatched. In DNA, the CDR3 is TGTGCCATGGGAGCTAGCGGGAGCACGAACACCGGGGAGCTGTTTTTT. This encodes CAMGASGSTNTGELFF.

This chain connects TRBV7-2 to TRBJ2-3; 11 bases map to TRBD2. The CDR3 spans 16 residues. Germline V gives CDR1 SGHTA, CDR2 FQGNSA. Trimming removed 5 bases from V and 0 bases from J; junction bases left unmatched: 4. For the CDR3, the DNA is TGTGCCAGCAGCCCCCCTAGCGGGGGGAGCACAGATACGCAGTATTTT. Translation: CASSPPSGGSTDTQYF.

The V gene is TRBV10-3, the J gene TRBJ2-1; perhaps TRBD2 as D (5 bases). From germline, CDR1 is ENHRY and CDR2 SYGVKD. V was shortened by 4 bases and J by 6 bases, with 10 bases between the two germline ends. This CDR3 spans 13 amino acids. As DNA, the CDR3 is TGTGCCATCAGTGGTCGTGAGGGCAATGAGCAGTTCTTC. Translating it yields CAISGREGNEQFF.

J is TRBJ2-2 and V is TRBV20-1, with TRBD1 matching over 9 bases. CDR1 and CDR2 from the germline V gene are DFQATT and SNEGSKA (reference sequence). The CDR3 is 14 residues long. V trimming: 4 bases; J trimming: 5 bases; junction bases outside the gene matches: 5. This CDR3 is CSATDRGATGELFF. CDR3 nucleotides: TGCAGTGCTACTGACAGGGGGGCGACCGGGGAGCTGTTTTTT.

The chain uses TRBV3-1 (or the pseudogene TRBV3-2) and TRBJ1-2; D is unclear. V was clipped by 4 bases and J by 7 bases, with 13 bases between them. In germline, CDR1 is LGHDT, CDR2 YNNKEL (reference sequence). The CDR3 length is 13 residues. CDR3 DNA sequence: TGTGCCAGCAGCCCGTCCGGAGAGGGTGGCTACACCTTC. The encoded protein is CASSPSGEGGYTF.

This clone showed up just once. The rearrangement links TRBV18 to TRBJ1-1; 7 nucleotides agree with TRBD1. This CDR3 is built from 14 residues. Germline V CDR1 and CDR2: KGHSH, LQKENI. V shed 8 bases and J 0 bases; nucleotides not matched to a gene: 6. The chain's CDR3 is CASRQQGLNTEAFF. The CDR3 DNA reads as TGTGCCAGCCGCCAACAGGGGTTGAACACTGAAGCTTTCTTT.

DNA of the CDR3: TGTGCCAGCAGTGAAGGTAGTGATAACTATGGCTACACCTTC. Its protein product is CASSEGSDNYGYTF. The V and J genes are TRBV25-1 and TRBJ1-2; no clear D gene. The V and J ends lost 2 bases and 1 base respectively, with 8 bases between them. This CDR3 spans 14 amino acids. In germline, CDR1 is MGHDK, CDR2 SYGVNS.

The gene calls are TRBV20-1 and TRBJ2-7; 11 bases are shared with TRBD1. The germline V gene encodes CDR1 DFQATT and CDR2 SNEGSKA (reference sequence). The CDR3 totals 14 residues. The ends lost 3 bases at V and 6 bases at J; junction bases unmatched: 7. The CDR3 DNA is TGCAGTGCTAGTGAGCAGGACAGGGGGCGCGAGCAGTACTTC. It yields the protein CSASEQDRGREQYF.

This sequence joins TRBV28 and TRBJ1-3; no definite D call. The CDR3 runs 17 residues. Deletions cut 2 bases from V and 4 bases from J, with 18 bases between. CDR1 and CDR2 (germline): MDHEN, SYDVKM. CDR3 DNA: TGTGCCAGCAGTTTACTTGGCGGCCTGCGGATCGGAAACACCATATATTTT. It translates to CASSLLGGLRIGNTIYF.

V usage is TRBV27 and J usage is TRBJ2-7; no reliable D call. Looked up from germline, CDR1 is MNHEY and CDR2 is SMNVEV (reference sequence). The length of the CDR3 is 14 residues. V lost 8 bases and J lost 6, with 20 bases in between. In DNA, the CDR3 is TGTGCCAGCGCAGTCCAACCCCTTCCCTCCGAGCAGTACTTC. Its translation: CASAVQPLPSEQYF.

J is TRBJ2-5 and V is TRBV7-8, with 9 bases identical to TRBD2. The CDR3 contains 17 residues. Germline trimming cut 1 base from V and 0 bases from J; bases unmatched to any gene: 6. CDR1 and CDR2 (germline): SGHVS, FQNEAQ. The CDR3, as DNA: TGTGCCAGCAGCTTAGAACTAGCGGGCCGGTACCAAGAGACCCAGTACTTC. Translating it yields CASSLELAGRYQETQYF.

This clone was seen only once. The chain combines TRBV4-1 with TRBJ2-5, with 9 bases fitting TRBD1. The V gene end was trimmed by 1 base and the J gene end by 1 base; junction bases not matched to a gene: 7. This CDR3 spans 17 amino acids. From germline, CDR1 is MGHRA and CDR2 YSYEKL. The DNA of the CDR3 is TGCGCCAGCAGCCAAGGAGGACAGGGGACCCTCCAAGAGACCCAGTACTTC. This codes for CASSQGGQGTLQETQYF.

The sample holds a few counts of this clone. This chain connects TRBV6-5 to TRBJ2-7; 10 bases fit TRBD2. The germline V gene encodes CDR1 MNHEY and CDR2 SVGAGI. Trimming took 6 bases from V and 0 from J; bases not matched to a gene: 5. The CDR3 totals 15 residues. The CDR3 protein is CASRTSGASSYEQYF. For the CDR3, the DNA is TGTGCCAGCAGAACTAGCGGGGCTAGCTCCTACGAGCAGTACTTC.

The genes are TRBV11-3 and TRBJ1-1; 8 nucleotides agree with TRBD1. J lost 6 bases, V lost 2 bases, and 11 bases had no gene match. The germline V gene has CDR1 SGHNT and CDR2 YENEEA. The CDR3 consists of 16 residues. The CDR3 coding sequence is TGTGCCAGCAGCTTATGGGTGGACAGGGACTCCCCTGAAGCTTTCTTT. Protein: CASSLWVDRDSPEAFF.

This chain joins TRBV5-5 and TRBJ2-2, with 8 nucleotides matching TRBD1. V was clipped by 6 bases and J by 2 bases; unmatched bases: 9. The CDR3 covers 16 residues. Germline V gene sequence: CDR1 SGHKS, CDR2 YYEKEE (reference sequence). As DNA, the CDR3 is TGTGCCAGCACCAATGCCCAGGGGGCAAACACCGGGGAGCTGTTTTTT. Its protein product is CASTNAQGANTGELFF.

V is TRBV25-1 and J is TRBJ2-7, with TRBD2 identical over 8 bases. The CDR3 covers 14 residues. J lost 5 bases, V lost 3 bases, and 6 bases had no gene match. The germline gives CDR1 MGHDK, CDR2 SYGVNS. The CDR3 sequence: CASSDGSGSDEQYF. The CDR3 DNA is TGTGCCAGCAGTGATGGAAGCGGGAGCGACGAGCAGTACTTC.

The V and J genes are TRBV28 and TRBJ2-1; 12 positions agree with TRBD2. Germline CDR1 MDHEN, CDR2 SYDVKM. This CDR3 spans 16 amino acids. The V gene end was trimmed by 5 bases and the J gene end by 4 bases; junction bases not matched to a gene: 6. CDR3 loop: CASSVRTSGVYNEQFF. The CDR3 bases are TGTGCCAGCAGTGTAAGGACTAGCGGGGTGTACAATGAGCAGTTCTTC. The whole variable domain, remainder taken from reference TRBV28 and TRBJ2-1, is DVKVTQSSRYLVKRTGEKVFLECVQDMDHENMFWYRQDPGLGLRLIYFSYDVKMKEKGDIPEGYSVSREKKERFSLILESASTNQTSMYLCASSVRTSGVYNEQFFGPGTRLTVL.

The gene calls are TRBV5-6 and TRBJ1-1; no clear D. V was clipped by 0 bases and J by 4 bases, with 10 bases between them. The germline V gene has CDR1 SGHDT and CDR2 YYEEEE. The CDR3 is made up of 14 amino acids. The CDR3 region has the DNA TGTGCCAGCAGCTTGGGGGTTGGAGTCACTGAAGCTTTCTTT. Protein sequence: CASSLGVGVTEAFF.

The V call is TRBV27, the J call TRBJ2-7, with 7 bases matching TRBD1. This CDR3 comprises 14 residues. Germline values: CDR1 MNHEY, CDR2 SMNVEV (reference sequence). V dropped 2 bases and J dropped 3; count of bases not matched to a gene: 4. Here the CDR3 reads CASSLRDSNYEQYF. CDR3 DNA sequence: TGTGCCAGCAGTTTAAGGGACAGTAACTACGAGCAGTACTTC.